These 10 T cell receptor beta chains were all obtained from the same sample, sequenced in a study of CD8 T cells in ankylosing spondylitis. TCRdb passed the 5' RACE reads through MiXCR, listing each CDR3 protein once. The table shows approximately 140,000 distinct CDR3 sequences, with roughly 8.8% occurring only once. Source material: blood, either unsorted or a sorted T cell fraction (not recorded which). These receptors all come from a male donor with ankylosing spondylitis or in good health (not recorded which).

The chain joins TRBV7-2 to TRBJ1-2; maybe TRBD1 (6 bases). Deletions cut 0 bases from V and 4 bases from J, with 12 bases between. The CDR3 spans 15 residues. Germline V gene sequence: CDR1 SGHTA, CDR2 FQGNSA. The CDR3 loop reads CASSLAGQSSYGYTF. As DNA, the CDR3 is TGTGCCAGCAGCTTAGCCGGACAGAGCAGCTATGGCTACACCTTC.

V and J are TRBV12-3 or TRBV12-4 and TRBJ2-7; TRBD2 matches at 9 bases. V shed 6 bases, J shed 2 bases, and the junction held 5 bases outside the gene matches. This CDR3 comprises 14 residues. CDR3 region: CASRATSGPYEQYF. CDR3 in DNA: TGTGCCAGCAGAGCGACTAGCGGCCCCTACGAGCAGTACTTC.

This clonotype was detected many times. The chain links TRBV12-3 or TRBV12-4 to TRBJ2-5, with D possibly called TRBD1 or TRBD2 (6 bases each). Trimming pared 5 bases from V and 3 bases from J, leaving 19 bases between. This CDR3 comprises 16 residues. The CDR3 sequence: CASSPSGGRTEETQYF. Written as DNA, the CDR3 is TGTGCCAGCAGTCCAAGTGGGGGGCGGACGGAAGAGACCCAGTACTTC.

This clonotype was seen at least ten times. The CDR3 DNA reads as TGTGCCAGCAGCGTAGGGACTAGCGGGATGGTCTCCTACAATGAGCAGTTCTTC. This encodes CASSVGTSGMVSYNEQFF. This sequence joins TRBV9 and TRBJ2-1; TRBD2 aligns across 12 bases. The CDR3 loop spans 18 amino acids. Germline CDR1 and CDR2: SGDLS and YYNGEE. Unmatched junction bases numbered 4, after V lost 0 bases and J lost 0 bases.

This chain uses TRBV20-1 with TRBJ1-1; D gene ambiguous. The CDR3 consists of 14 residues. Germline V gives CDR1 DFQATT, CDR2 SNEGSKA (reference sequence). Trimming took off 1 base at V and 2 bases at J, with 11 bases between the two ends. The CDR3 here is CSARVGQVNTEAFF. The CDR3 DNA is TGCAGTGCTAGAGTAGGTCAAGTCAACACTGAAGCTTTCTTT.

This clonotype was observed at least ten times. This sequence joins TRBV28 and TRBJ2-7; D possibly corresponds to TRBD1 (6 bases). Between the trimmed V and J ends, which lost 5 bases and 1 base, there was a span of 18 bases. Germline-derived CDR1 and CDR2 are MDHEN and SYDVKM. The CDR3 is 16 residues long. In DNA, the CDR3 is TGTGCCAGCAGTGGGAGCCGGGACAAATTTTCCTACGAGCAGTACTTC. It is translated as CASSGSRDKFSYEQYF.

This clonotype appeared a few times. The V call is TRBV5-1, the J call TRBJ2-5, with 7 nucleotides matching TRBD1. The CDR3 has 15 residues. The V segment lost 4 bases and the J segment 4 bases; nucleotides outside the gene matches: 10. The germline V gene encodes CDR1 SGHRS and CDR2 YFSETQ. The CDR3 DNA reads TGCGCCAGCAGCGATATACTCACAGGGGCAGAGACCCAGTACTTC. Its translation is CASSDILTGAETQYF.

There are many counts of this clonotype. The CDR3: CASSAGRNEQFF. The CDR3 region has the DNA TGTGCCAGCAGCGCAGGTAGGAATGAGCAGTTCTTC. This rearrangement joins TRBV21-1 to TRBJ2-1. TRBV21-1 is labeled a pseudogene. CDR3 length equals 12 residues.

This clonotype was seen ten or more times. Its ends do not fully match the called genes, so a read error is possible. The V call is TRBV7-9, the J call TRBJ1-4; D is ambiguous. CDR1 is SEHNR and CDR2 is FQNEAQ in the germline V gene (reference sequence). CDR3 size: 15 residues. In nucleotides, the CDR3 is TGTGCTAGCAGCTTATGGGCGGAGAATAATGAAAAACTGTTTTTT. Its protein is CASSLWAENNEKLFF.

This chain links TRBV20-1 with TRBJ2-7, with 12 positions matching TRBD2. CDR1 and CDR2 from the germline V gene are DFQATT and SNEGSKA (reference sequence). The CDR3 has 15 amino acids. V was clipped by 3 bases and J by 0 bases; unmatched bases: 3. CDR3 amino acids: CSASASGRDSYEQYF. CDR3 sequence (DNA): TGCAGTGCTAGCGCTAGCGGGAGGGACTCCTACGAGCAGTACTTC.